One sample yielded the 32 T cell receptor beta chains listed below, sequenced in a study of shared clonotypes between healthy human individuals (dated by TCRdb to about 2020). Libraries were prepared through the immunoSEQ multiplex PCR assay. Imported from immuneACCESS, the table was reduced by TCRdb to in-frame sequences with V and J called. These copies leave out some clones; in studies compared against another copy, an unresolved V gene accounts for under half, and the cause of the remainder is not known. This sample has some 1 million clones in its table, and roughly 70% of those were observed once. In total, the top ten clones hold around 1.4% of the sample. The sequenced sample was memory CD4+ T cells sorted from blood. Reading the label with the study, this specimen's cell subset or site is: CD45RA-negative fraction. The receptors were gathered from a man aged 18 to 29 in good health.

This clone was found a few times. The rearrangement joins TRBV19 to TRBJ2-5, with 10 bases identical to TRBD1. This CDR3 spans 15 amino acids. The germline V gene has CDR1 LNHDA and CDR2 SQIVND (reference sequence). V trimming: 4 bases; J trimming: 5 bases; junction bases outside the gene matches: 7. CDR3: CASSTMTGGGETQYF. CDR3 nucleotides: TGTGCCAGTAGTACTATGACAGGGGGCGGGGAGACCCAGTACTTC.

This chain links TRBV7-2 with TRBJ2-5; 7 nucleotides line up with TRBD2. From germline, CDR1 is SGHTA and CDR2 FQGNSA. The CDR3 is made up of 18 amino acids. The V and J ends lost 0 bases and 4 bases, in that order; junction bases with no gene match: 14. CDR3 protein: CASSLAGWGGGFGETQYF. CDR3 nucleotide sequence: TGTGCCAGCAGCTTAGCTGGGTGGGGCGGGGGTTTTGGAGAGACCCAGTACTTC. The whole variable domain, remainder taken from reference TRBV7-2 and TRBJ2-5, is GAGVSQSPSNKVTEKGKDVELRCDPISGHTALYWYRQSLGQGLEFLIYFQGNSAPDKSGLPSDRFSAERTGGSVSTLTIQRTQQEDSAVYLCASSLAGWGGGFGETQYFGPGTRLLVL.

This clone showed up just a few times. This rearrangement joins TRBV11-2 to TRBJ2-3; the D is unclear. The germline gives CDR1 SGHAT, CDR2 FQNNGV. The CDR3 runs 15 residues. With 5 bases removed from V and 7 bases from J, the gap between germline ends came to 19 bases. The CDR3 here is CASSHYGLISNTQYF. Written as DNA, the CDR3 is TGTGCCAGCAGCCATTACGGATTAATCAGCAATACGCAGTATTTT.

The chain carries TRBV7-2 and TRBJ2-4; D may be TRBD1 or TRBD2 (5 bases each). The CDR3 loop spans 15 amino acids. CDR1 SGHTA and CDR2 FQGNSA come from the germline V gene. With 5 bases removed from V and 6 bases from J, the gap between germline ends came to 17 bases. The CDR3 loop is CASSRGAGSLNIQYF. CDR3 sequence (DNA): TGTGCCAGCAGCCGAGGAGCAGGGAGCTTAAACATTCAGTACTTC.

This sequence joins TRBV7-2 and TRBJ1-6; 9 bases are shared with TRBD1. The CDR3 contains 16 residues. V lost 5 bases and J lost 9; bases outside the gene matches: 11. The germline gives CDR1 SGHTA, CDR2 FQGNSA. CDR3 amino acids: CASSDNGQGISSPLHF. The CDR3 DNA reads as TGTGCCAGCAGCGACAATGGACAGGGGATCTCTTCACCCCTCCACTTT.

The V and J genes are TRBV19 and TRBJ2-7; 8 bases are a match to TRBD1. CDR1 and CDR2 from the germline V gene are LNHDA and SQIVND (reference sequence). Trimming cost V 6 bases and J 5 bases; bases outside gene matches: 9. The CDR3 sequence is 14 residues long. CDR3 coding DNA: TGTGCCAGTAGAAGCGCAGGGGGCAGGGACGAGCAGTACTTC. Its protein is CASRSAGGRDEQYF.

The chain couples TRBV28 to TRBJ2-1; D ambiguous. V was cut by 2 bases and J by 7 bases, with 6 bases left in between. The CDR3 contains 12 residues. CDR1 and CDR2 from the germline V gene are MDHEN and SYDVKM. The DNA for the CDR3 is TGTGCCAGCAGTTTACAGTTTAATGAGCAGTTCTTC. Translated, it gives CASSLQFNEQFF. The full variable domain, completed using reference TRBV28 and TRBJ2-1, is DVKVTQSSRYLVKRTGEKVFLECVQDMDHENMFWYRQDPGLGLRLIYFSYDVKMKEKGDIPEGYSVSREKKERFSLILESASTNQTSMYLCASSLQFNEQFFGPGTRLTVL.

V gene TRBV28 combines with J gene TRBJ2-3; 10 bases line up with TRBD2. Losses at the gene ends were 2 bases for V and 0 bases for J; bases not matched to a gene: 8. The CDR3 is 18 amino acids. Germline V gene sequence: CDR1 MDHEN, CDR2 SYDVKM. The CDR3 bases are TGTGCCAGCAGTTTAGGCTTGCTAGCGGGGGCTAGCACAGATACGCAGTATTTT. Amino acids: CASSLGLLAGASTDTQYF.

The chain couples TRBV5-1 to TRBJ2-7, with 9 nucleotides matching TRBD2. This CDR3 has 14 amino acids. From germline, CDR1 is SGHRS and CDR2 YFSETQ. Trimming removed 5 bases from V and 2 bases from J; junction bases left unmatched: 5. DNA for the CDR3: TGCGCCAGCAGAGGGACTAGCTTTACCTACGAGCAGTACTTC. Its translation is CASRGTSFTYEQYF. Based on the CDR3 plus reference TRBV5-1 and TRBJ2-7, the full variable domain is KAGVTQTPRYLIKTRGQQVTLSCSPISGHRSVSWYQQTPGQGLQFLFEYFSETQRNKGNFPGRFSGRQFSNSRSEMNVSTLELGDSALYLCASRGTSFTYEQYFGPGTRLTVT.

The chain employs TRBV18 and TRBJ2-5; no reliable D call. V was trimmed by 3 bases and J by 2 bases, leaving 13 bases between them. The CDR3 has 15 amino acids. Germline V gene lookup returns CDR1 KGHSH and CDR2 LQKENI. The CDR3 DNA sequence: TGTGCCAGCTCACCGCCCCGGAATGCACAAGAGACCCAGTACTTC. This translates into CASSPPRNAQETQYF.

The chain combines TRBV5-4 with TRBJ2-2; D tentatively reads TRBD1 or TRBD2 (6 bases each). The CDR3 is 16 amino acids. Germline CDR1 SGHNT, CDR2 YYREEE (reference sequence). V lost 1 base, J lost 4 bases, and 14 bases lay in between. CDR3 sequence reads: CASSLYGGGSTGELFF. The CDR3 coding sequence is TGTGCCAGCAGCTTGTATGGAGGGGGGAGCACCGGGGAGCTGTTTTTT.

CDR3 sequence reads: CASSVESGGRWQFF. The CDR3 DNA reads TGTGCCAGCAGCGTAGAATCGGGGGGCCGTTGGCAGTTCTTC. V usage is TRBV9 and J usage is TRBJ2-1; D might be TRBD2 (7 bases). The germline V gene encodes CDR1 SGDLS and CDR2 YYNGEE. V was trimmed by 0 bases and J by 12 bases, leaving 16 bases between them. This CDR3 region has 14 residues.

The DNA of the CDR3 is TGTGCCAGCAGCTTAGCGGGGACTAGCGGGAGAGTCAGAAACACCGGGGAGCTGTTTTTT. Amino acid sequence: CASSLAGTSGRVRNTGELFF. J is TRBJ2-2 and V is TRBV7-2, with 14 nucleotides matching TRBD2. In germline, CDR1 is SGHTA, CDR2 FQGNSA. The CDR3 consists of 20 residues. The V and J ends lost 0 bases and 2 bases, in that order; junction bases with no gene match: 8.

This clone was detected ten times or more. The V gene is TRBV10-1, the J gene TRBJ1-1; a weak D match, TRBD1 (6 bases). This CDR3 has 14 amino acids. The germline gives CDR1 WNHNN, CDR2 SYGVQD (reference sequence). The germline V and J ends were trimmed by 6 bases and 4 bases, with 15 bases remaining between them. CDR3 nucleotides: TGCGCCAGCAGCGCTCAGGGGATTGGCACTGAAGCTTTCTTT. Residues: CASSAQGIGTEAFF.

This chain joins TRBV10-2 and TRBJ1-6; no definite D call. The CDR3 has 13 amino acids. From germline, CDR1 is WSHSY and CDR2 SAAADI. With 0 bases removed from V and 7 bases from J, the gap between germline ends came to 4 bases. As DNA, the CDR3 is TGCGCCAGCAGTGAGTCGCGGAATTCACCCCTCCACTTT. It codes for CASSESRNSPLHF.

The V call is TRBV19, the J call TRBJ2-7; maybe TRBD2 (7 bases). The germline gives CDR1 LNHDA, CDR2 SQIVND (reference sequence). The CDR3 extends over 14 amino acids. Trimming cost V 2 bases and J 7 bases, with 15 bases left between them. CDR3 sequence (DNA): TGTGCCAGTAGTATATCTGCCGAGGGGGGGGAGCAGTACTTC. Its protein is CASSISAEGGEQYF.

This chain connects TRBV7-2 to TRBJ2-3, with a tentative D call TRBD1 (5 bases). Trimming took 1 base from V and 1 from J, leaving 6 bases between them. The CDR3 is made up of 14 amino acids. Germline V gene sequence: CDR1 SGHTA, CDR2 FQGNSA. CDR3 in amino acids: CASSLEGGTDTQYF. In nucleotides, the CDR3 is TGTGCCAGCAGCTTAGAAGGGGGCACAGATACGCAGTATTTT.

The chain couples TRBV19 to TRBJ2-7; TRBD2 agrees at 13 bases. CDR1 is LNHDA, CDR2 SQIVND, per germline (reference sequence). Trimming took 6 bases from V and 2 from J; bases not matched to a gene: 4. The CDR3 is 15 residues long. The CDR3 region is CASRPGLAGPYEQYF. The DNA of the CDR3 is TGTGCCAGTAGGCCGGGACTAGCGGGACCCTACGAGCAGTACTTC.

This clone was counted only a few times. The rearrangement links TRBV11-2 to TRBJ1-5; D possibly corresponds to TRBD1 (5 bases). The CDR3 is 13 residues long. Trimming removed 4 bases from V and 5 bases from J, with 9 bases in between. Germline lookup yields CDR1 SGHAT and CDR2 FQNNGV. CDR3 bases: TGTGCCAGCAGCTCGGGGCTAGATCAGCCCCAGCATTTT. Translated, it gives CASSSGLDQPQHF.

CDR3 loop: CASSLYGKTGDSYNEQFF. In nucleotides, the CDR3 is TGTGCCAGCAGCTTATATGGGAAAACAGGGGACTCCTACAATGAGCAGTTCTTC. The chain is built from TRBV7-9 and TRBJ2-1; 7 positions agree with TRBD1. The CDR3 runs to 18 residues. With V trimmed by 2 bases and J by 0 bases, 10 bases remained unmatched. Germline lookup yields CDR1 SEHNR and CDR2 FQNEAQ (reference sequence).

This clone was recorded once. The chain is built from TRBV19 and TRBJ2-2, with D perhaps assigned TRBD1 or TRBD2 (5 bases each). This CDR3 region has 14 residues. Germline V gene data show CDR1 as LNHDA and CDR2 as SQIVND (reference sequence). The V and J ends lost 6 bases and 5 bases respectively, with 13 bases between them. The CDR3 DNA reads TGTGCCAGTAGACTGGGGCCGGGAACCGGGGAGCTGTTTTTT. This sequence encodes CASRLGPGTGELFF.

V and J are TRBV29-1 and TRBJ1-2; 7 bases are shared with TRBD1. The CDR3 covers 12 residues. Germline trimming cut 7 bases from V and 7 bases from J; bases unmatched to any gene: 9. Germline assignment: CDR1 SQVTM and CDR2 ANQGSEA. CDR3 amino acids: CSAIEGAGGYTF. CDR3 coding DNA: TGCAGCGCCATAGAGGGGGCTGGTGGCTACACCTTC.

The chain links TRBV7-6 to TRBJ2-5; D uncertain. V dropped 5 bases and J dropped 1 base, with 14 bases sitting between them. CDR1 and CDR2 (germline): SGHVS, FNYEAQ. CDR3 length: 15 amino acids. CDR3 DNA sequence: TGTGCCAGCAGCCCTGGGCCTCTCTCCCAAGAGACCCAGTACTTC. Its translation: CASSPGPLSQETQYF.

The chain joins TRBV4-1 to TRBJ2-7; D is possibly TRBD2 (7 bases). This CDR3 has 17 amino acids. Looked up from germline, CDR1 is MGHRA and CDR2 is YSYEKL. Trimming stripped 3 bases from V and 1 base from J, with 19 bases between. The CDR3 DNA reads as TGCGCCAGCAGCCACTCTGGGAGGGGGACGCCGTCCTACGAGCAGTACTTC. Translating gives CASSHSGRGTPSYEQYF.

The chain is built from TRBV19 and TRBJ1-4; D unresolved. With 6 bases removed from V and 0 bases from J, the gap between germline ends came to 17 bases. The germline V gene encodes CDR1 LNHDA and CDR2 SQIVND (reference sequence). This CDR3 contains 17 residues. Here the CDR3 reads CASRSTPKGSTNEKLFF. DNA of the CDR3: TGTGCCAGTAGGTCAACTCCCAAAGGGTCAACTAATGAAAAACTGTTTTTT.

CDR3 loop: CASSSPLAGAYNEQFF. In DNA, the CDR3 is TGTGCCAGCAGCTCCCCCCTAGCGGGAGCCTACAATGAGCAGTTCTTC. The J gene is TRBJ2-1, the V gene TRBV7-6; 10 bases align to TRBD2. The CDR3 loop spans 16 amino acids. CDR1 and CDR2 (germline): SGHVS, FNYEAQ. The ends lost 4 bases at V and 2 bases at J; junction bases unmatched: 5.

This clone appeared a few times. The chain carries TRBV11-3 and TRBJ1-5; D perhaps matches TRBD1 (6 bases). Per the germline V gene, CDR1 is SGHNT and CDR2 is YENEEA. V lost 5 bases and J lost 10, with 21 bases in between. CDR3 length: 15 residues. The CDR3 DNA reads TGTGCCAGCAGCGCTCGACAGGTAGCGAGAGGTCCCCAGCATTTT. This gives the protein CASSARQVARGPQHF. Filled out from reference TRBV11-3 and TRBJ1-5, the complete variable domain reads EAGVVQSPRYKIIEKKQPVAFWCNPISGHNTLYWYLQNLGQGPELLIRYENEEAVDDSQLPKDRFSAERLKGVDSTLKIQPAELGDSAVYLCASSARQVARGPQHFGDGTRLSIL.

V gene TRBV7-9 combines with J gene TRBJ2-2; possible D gene TRBD2, 5 bases. The V gene lost 5 bases and the J gene lost 5 bases, with 18 bases spanning the gap. This CDR3 spans 16 amino acids. CDR1 SEHNR and CDR2 FQNEAQ come from the germline V gene (reference sequence). The CDR3 spells CASSQGVGRGTGELFF. CDR3 sequence (DNA): TGTGCCAGCAGCCAAGGTGTTGGGAGAGGGACCGGGGAGCTGTTTTTT.

This clone was observed once. This chain joins TRBV27 and TRBJ2-5; D is ambiguous. The germline gives CDR1 MNHEY, CDR2 SMNVEV (reference sequence). The CDR3 is made up of 14 amino acids. The V end was cut by 3 bases, the J end by 2 bases, with 10 bases between. The CDR3 coding sequence is TGTGCCAGCAGTTTCTCAGGAGTTCAAGAGACCCAGTACTTC. Protein sequence: CASSFSGVQETQYF.

CDR3: CASSRGGLGTEAFF. The CDR3 DNA reads TGTGCCAGCAGTCGGGGGGGGTTAGGCACTGAAGCTTTCTTT. This chain connects TRBV11-3 to TRBJ1-1; TRBD1 might be the D (5 bases). V lost 6 bases and J 4 bases, leaving 15 bases between the germline ends. The CDR3 covers 14 residues. Germline V CDR1 and CDR2: SGHNT, YENEEA.

The rearrangement joins TRBV9 to TRBJ2-7; 8 bases agree with TRBD1. This CDR3 region has 15 residues. CDR1 and CDR2 (germline): SGDLS, YYNGEE. With V trimmed by 3 bases and J by 2 bases, 7 bases remained unmatched. CDR3 protein: CASSEAGGYTYEQYF. DNA for the CDR3: TGTGCCAGCAGCGAGGCAGGGGGCTATACCTACGAGCAGTACTTC.

The rearrangement uses TRBV7-6 and TRBJ2-1; 9 bases are a match to TRBD2. Germline CDR1 is SGHVS and CDR2 is FNYEAQ. Trimming at V came to 0 bases and at J to 5 bases, leaving 5 bases not matched to a gene. CDR3 size: 16 residues. The CDR3: CASSLAAGGKNNEQFF. CDR3 nucleotides: TGTGCCAGCAGCTTAGCTGCGGGAGGGAAAAACAATGAGCAGTTCTTC.